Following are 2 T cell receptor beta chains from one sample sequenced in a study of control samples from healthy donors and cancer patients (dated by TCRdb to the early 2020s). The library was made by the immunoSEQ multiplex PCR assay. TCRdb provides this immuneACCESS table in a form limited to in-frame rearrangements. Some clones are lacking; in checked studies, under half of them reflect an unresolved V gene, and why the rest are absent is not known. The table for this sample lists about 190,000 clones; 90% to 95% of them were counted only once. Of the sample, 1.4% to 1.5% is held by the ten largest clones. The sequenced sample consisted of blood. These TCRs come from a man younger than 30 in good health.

DNA of the CDR3: TGTGCCAGCAGTATACTTAAGGGCTACACCTTC. This translates into CASSILKGYTF. This chain joins TRBV28 and TRBJ1-2, with D uncertain. The V end lost 5 bases, the J end lost 8 bases, and 9 bases lay between the germline ends. The CDR3 runs 11 residues. The germline V gene encodes CDR1 MDHEN and CDR2 SYDVKM.

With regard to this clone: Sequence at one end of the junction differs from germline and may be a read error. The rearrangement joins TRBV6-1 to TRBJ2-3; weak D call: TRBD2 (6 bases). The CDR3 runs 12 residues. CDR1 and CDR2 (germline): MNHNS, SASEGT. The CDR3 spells CASSEARDGHHF. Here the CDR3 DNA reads TGTGCCAGCAGTGAAGCGCGGGACGGCCATCATTTT.